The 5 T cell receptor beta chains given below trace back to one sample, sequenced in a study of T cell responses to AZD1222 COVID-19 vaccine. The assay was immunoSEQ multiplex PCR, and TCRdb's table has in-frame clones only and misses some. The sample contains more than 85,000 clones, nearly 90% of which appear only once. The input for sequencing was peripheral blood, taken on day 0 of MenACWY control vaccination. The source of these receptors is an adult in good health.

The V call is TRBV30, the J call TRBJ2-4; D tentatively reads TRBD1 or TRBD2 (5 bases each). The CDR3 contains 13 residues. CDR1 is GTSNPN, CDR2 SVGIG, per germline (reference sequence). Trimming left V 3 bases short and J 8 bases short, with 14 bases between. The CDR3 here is CAWSPGPKYIQYF. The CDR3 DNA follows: TGTGCCTGGAGCCCGGGACCGAAATACATTCAGTACTTC.

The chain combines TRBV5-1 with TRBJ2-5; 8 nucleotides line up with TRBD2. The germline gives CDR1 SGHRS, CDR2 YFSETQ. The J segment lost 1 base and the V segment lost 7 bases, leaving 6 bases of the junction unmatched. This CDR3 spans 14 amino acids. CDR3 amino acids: CASGSGRTQETQYF. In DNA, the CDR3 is TGCGCCAGCGGGAGCGGGAGAACCCAAGAGACCCAGTACTTC.

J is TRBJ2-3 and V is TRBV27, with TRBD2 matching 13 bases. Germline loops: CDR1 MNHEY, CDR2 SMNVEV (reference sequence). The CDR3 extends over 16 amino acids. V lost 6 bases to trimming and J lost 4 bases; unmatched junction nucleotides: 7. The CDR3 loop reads CASSLLAGGPPDTQYF. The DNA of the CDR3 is TGTGCCAGCAGCTTACTAGCGGGGGGGCCCCCAGATACGCAGTATTTT.

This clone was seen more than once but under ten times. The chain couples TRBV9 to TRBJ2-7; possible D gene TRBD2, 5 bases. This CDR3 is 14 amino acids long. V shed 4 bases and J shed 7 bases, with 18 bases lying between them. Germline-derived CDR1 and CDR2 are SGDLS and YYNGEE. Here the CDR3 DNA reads TGTGCCAGCAGCCCCAGCGCGAAGCCGGGGGAGCAGTACTTC. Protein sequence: CASSPSAKPGEQYF.

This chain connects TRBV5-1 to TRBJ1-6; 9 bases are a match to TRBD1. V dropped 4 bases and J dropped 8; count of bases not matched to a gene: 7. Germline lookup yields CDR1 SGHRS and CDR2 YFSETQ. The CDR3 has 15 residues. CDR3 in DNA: TGCGCCAGCAGCCCCGACAGGGGGGGACATTCACCCCTCCACTTT. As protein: CASSPDRGGHSPLHF. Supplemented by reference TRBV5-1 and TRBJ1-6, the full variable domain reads KAGVTQTPRYLIKTRGQQVTLSCSPISGHRSVSWYQQTPGQGLQFLFEYFSETQRNKGNFPGRFSGRQFSNSRSEMNVSTLELGDSALYLCASSPDRGGHSPLHFGNGTRLTVT.